This TCR beta chain stems from a study of vaccination effects on CD4 cells after COVID-19. Trimming pared 6 bases from V and 2 bases from J, leaving 11 bases between. The CDR3 runs to 15 residues. CDR1 LNHDA and CDR2 SQIVND come from the germline V gene (reference sequence). Libraries were prepared by immunoSEQ multiplex PCR; TCRdb keeps only in-frame clonotypes and omits some of them. Counted here are 25,000 to 35,000 clones, 73% occurring once; the ten biggest clones make up approximately 10%. Comments on this clone: Antigen unknown.

Sequencing was preceded by expansion of antigen-specific CD4+ T cells with viral peptide pools in the ViraFEST assay. CD4+ T cell isolation took place after 10 days of culture. Vaccine administered to participants consisted of two doses of either BNT162b2 or mRNA-1273. Sequences were derived from CD4+ T cells from PBMCs cultured with HCoV-NL63 spike peptides, sampled after COVID-19 vaccination. The genes are TRBV19 and TRBJ2-6, with D possibly TRBD1 on 5 matching bases. The origin of this receptor is a human donor who received a COVID-19 vaccine. The CDR3 loop is CASSKGAAGANVLTF. CDR3 bases: TGTGCCAGTAGCAAAGGGGCTGCTGGGGCCAACGTCCTGACTTTC.